The 3 T cell receptor beta chains given below trace back to one sample, sequenced in a study of control samples from healthy donors and cancer patients. Measured with immunoSEQ multiplex PCR; TCRdb has only the in-frame clones, and not every one. The profile shows about 130,000 clones, over 85% of them singletons. Sample: blood. The receptors were gathered from a man younger than 40 in good health.

The chain couples TRBV5-1 to TRBJ2-1; 13 nucleotides align to TRBD2. Germline V gene sequence: CDR1 SGHRS, CDR2 YFSETQ. CDR3 size: 15 residues. The junction had 0 bases not matched to a gene; V was cut back by 3 bases and J by 3 bases. CDR3 coding DNA: TGCGCCAGCAGCTGGACTAGCGGGGGCTACAATGAGCAGTTCTTC. Protein: CASSWTSGGYNEQFF.

The V call is TRBV10-2, the J call TRBJ2-7; TRBD1 is a possible D gene (5 bases). The germline CDR1 and CDR2 sequences are WSHSY and SAAADI. This CDR3 is 13 amino acids long. V lost 8 bases to trimming and J lost 0 bases, with 11 bases between them. The CDR3 nucleotides are TGCGCCAGCGGTCAGGACACCTCCTACGAGCAGTACTTC. The encoded protein is CASGQDTSYEQYF.

This clone was counted a single time. The chain has TRBV19 and TRBJ1-6; maybe TRBD1 (5 bases). The CDR3 totals 18 residues. CDR1 is LNHDA, CDR2 SQIVND, per germline (reference sequence). V shed 7 bases and J shed 0 bases, with 19 bases lying between them. The CDR3 region is CASKGPPRTSSYNSPLHF. CDR3 DNA: TGTGCCAGTAAGGGGCCCCCACGGACGAGCTCCTATAATTCACCCCTCCACTTT.